This T cell receptor (beta chain) was sequenced during a study of response to subunit inactivated influenza vaccine. CDR3 length: 13 residues. TCRdb called the RT-PCR reads again in MiXCR, with one record for every CDR3 protein. The sample records 700,000 to 800,000 distinct CDR3 sequences, about 18% being singletons. Study results and caveats: Seasonal influenza vaccination, on each occasion, was suggested by the authors to recruit few new T cells.

This clonotype was seen a few times. What it binds is not known. Germline is not matched at one junction end, which may reflect a read error. This clonotype originated in a man aged 45-65 years who received an inactivated influenza vaccine. The V gene is TRBV12-3 or TRBV12-4, the J gene TRBJ2-5, with D maybe TRBD1 (5 bases). This specimen was PBMCs from blood, taken 4 to 6 days after vaccination. DNA of the CDR3: TGTGCCAGCACCGACGGTCTGACAGCCAGGCAAGTCTTC. It codes for CASTDGLTARQVF.